This entry lists 24 T cell receptor beta chains sequenced from one sample in a study of T cell changes during pregnancy in multiple sclerosis (dated by TCRdb to about 2019). Library creation used the immunoSEQ multiplex PCR assay. In TCRdb, the immuneACCESS table is reduced to in-frame sequences with V and J assigned. These tables do not hold every clone; where another copy was compared, an unresolved V gene accounts for under half, and the others remain unexplained. This sample holds 26,000 or so clones; around nine tenths were observed only once. The ten largest clones take up 5% to 8% of the sample. Sequenced here: CD8+ T cells from peripheral blood mononuclear cells, sampled before pregnancy. The receptor source for this set is a female donor with multiple sclerosis, enrolled in a pregnancy study.

The rearrangement joins TRBV7-9 to TRBJ2-7; 12 bases line up with TRBD2. V trimming: 5 bases; J trimming: 2 bases; junction bases outside the gene matches: 13. Germline V gives CDR1 SEHNR, CDR2 FQNEAQ (reference sequence). CDR3 length equals 18 residues. CDR3 in amino acids: CASSPRGLAGQHPYEQYF. CDR3 bases: TGTGCCAGCAGCCCACGGGGACTAGCGGGCCAACACCCCTACGAGCAGTACTTC.

In its sample, this clone was seen once. V is TRBV9 and J is TRBJ2-3, with TRBD2 as a possible D gene (5 bases). Germline V lookup: CDR1 SGDLS, CDR2 YYNGEE. CDR3 length equals 16 residues. V shed 1 base and J shed 1 base, with 13 bases lying between them. The CDR3 coding sequence is TGTGCCAGCAGCGTATATGGGGAGCCTCGCACAGATACGCAGTATTTT. Residues: CASSVYGEPRTDTQYF.

This chain connects TRBV7-2 to TRBJ2-7, with a weak D call TRBD1 (6 bases). Per the germline V gene, CDR1 is SGHTA and CDR2 is FQGNSA. This CDR3 has 14 residues. Trimming stripped 1 base from V and 0 bases from J, with 7 bases between. The CDR3 sequence: CASSLGTDSYEQYF. The DNA of the CDR3 is TGTGCCAGCAGCTTAGGGACAGACTCCTACGAGCAGTACTTC.

This clone occurred a few times. This chain connects TRBV29-1 to TRBJ1-1; D unclear. This CDR3 comprises 12 residues. CDR1 is SQVTM, CDR2 ANQGSEA, per germline. Deletions cut 7 bases from V and 0 bases from J, with 9 bases between. The CDR3 DNA follows: TGCAGCGGGGGAGGGATGAACACTGAAGCTTTCTTT. It is translated as CSGGGMNTEAFF.

The CDR3 here is CASRDRGNSPLHF. CDR3 nucleotides: TGTGCCAGCAGGGACAGGGGAAATTCACCCCTCCACTTT. V is TRBV4-2 and J is TRBJ1-6; 9 bases are shared with TRBD1. CDR3 length equals 13 residues. V shed 6 bases, J shed 7 bases, and the junction held 1 base outside the gene matches. Germline CDR1 is LGHNA and CDR2 is YNFKEQ.

CDR3 residues: CASSLGRDYTEAFF. CDR3 nucleotide sequence: TGTGCCAGCAGCTTGGGGCGGGATTACACTGAAGCTTTCTTT. This chain links TRBV5-6 with TRBJ1-1; no firm D call. Trimming stripped 0 bases from V and 3 bases from J, with 9 bases between. The CDR3 totals 14 residues. Germline V gene lookup returns CDR1 SGHDT and CDR2 YYEEEE. The full variable domain, rest sourced from reference TRBV5-6 and TRBJ1-1, is DAGVTQSPTHLIKTRGQQVTLRCSPKSGHDTVSWYQQALGQGPQFIFQYYEEEERQRGNFPDRFSGHQFPNYSSELNVNALLLGDSALYLCASSLGRDYTEAFFGQGTRLTVV.

The genes are TRBV2 and TRBJ2-7, with D hard to call. V was cut by 6 bases and J by 3 bases, with 6 bases left in between. This CDR3 region has 11 residues. CDR1 and CDR2 (germline): SNHLY, FYNNEI. The CDR3 coding sequence is TGTGCCAGCAGCCTAGACTACGAGCAGTACTTC. Translation gives CASSLDYEQYF.

This chain links TRBV15 with TRBJ1-5; D perhaps matches TRBD1 (5 bases). Germline V gene data show CDR1 as LNHNV and CDR2 as YYDKDF (reference sequence). The CDR3 sequence is 14 residues long. V lost 4 bases and J 3 bases, leaving 10 bases between the germline ends. CDR3 nucleotide sequence: TGTGCCACCAGCAAAGACAGTTCCAATCAGCCCCAGCATTTT. This translates into CATSKDSSNQPQHF.

The chain combines TRBV18 with TRBJ1-1, with no clear D. The CDR3 spans 15 residues. Trimming took 6 bases from V and 1 from J, leaving 15 bases between them. Germline-derived CDR1 and CDR2 are KGHSH and LQKENI. The CDR3 protein is CASSSPWATNTEAFF. The CDR3 nucleotides are TGTGCCAGCTCCTCGCCATGGGCCACGAACACTGAAGCTTTCTTT.

V is TRBV6-4 and J is TRBJ2-3, with 9 nucleotides matching TRBD2. V was clipped by 5 bases and J by 4 bases; unmatched bases: 4. The CDR3 loop spans 14 amino acids. Germline CDR1 reads MRHNA; CDR2 reads SNTAGT. The CDR3 reads CASSTTSGADTQYF. CDR3 in DNA: TGTGCCAGCAGTACGACTAGCGGAGCAGATACGCAGTATTTT.

The V call is TRBV27, the J call TRBJ1-2; 7 positions agree with TRBD1. Trimming removed 4 bases from V and 7 bases from J; junction bases left unmatched: 9. CDR3 length equals 14 residues. Germline loops: CDR1 MNHEY, CDR2 SMNVEV (reference sequence). The CDR3 region has the DNA TGTGCCAGCAGTTCGCCCGGACAGGCGCCTGGCTACACCTTC. Translating gives CASSSPGQAPGYTF.

The chain employs TRBV7-2 and TRBJ2-1; a weak D match, TRBD2 (6 bases). The CDR3 spans 14 residues. Germline values: CDR1 SGHTA, CDR2 FQGNSA. With 4 bases removed from V and 4 bases from J, the gap between germline ends came to 11 bases. In nucleotides, the CDR3 is TGTGCCAGCAGCTCCTCGACTAGTTACAATGAGCAGTTCTTC. It yields the protein CASSSSTSYNEQFF.

CDR3 region: CASSFRQNSYEQYF. DNA for the CDR3: TGTGCCAGCAGCTTTAGACAGAATTCCTACGAGCAGTACTTC. The V gene is TRBV5-6, the J gene TRBJ2-7; TRBD1 is a possible D gene (5 bases). CDR3 length: 14 amino acids. The V end lost 2 bases, the J end lost 1 base, and 10 bases lay between the germline ends. Germline loops: CDR1 SGHDT, CDR2 YYEEEE.

The chain is built from TRBV27 and TRBJ2-3, with TRBD2 matching over 11 bases. The CDR3 loop spans 15 amino acids. Germline lookup yields CDR1 MNHEY and CDR2 SMNVEV (reference sequence). The J segment lost 4 bases and the V segment lost 7 bases, leaving 7 bases of the junction unmatched. Here the CDR3 reads CASKEPGLAADTQYF. The CDR3 DNA sequence: TGTGCCAGCAAAGAGCCGGGACTAGCGGCAGATACGCAGTATTTT.

This sequence joins TRBV5-5 and TRBJ2-3, with TRBD1 matching 8 bases. The CDR3 sequence is 13 residues long. Per germline, CDR1 SGHKS and CDR2 YYEKEE (reference sequence). The trim removed 3 bases at V and 4 bases at J, leaving 1 base unmatched. CDR3 in amino acids: CASSSTGADTQYF. In nucleotides, the CDR3 is TGTGCCAGCAGCTCGACAGGGGCAGATACGCAGTATTTT.

This chain uses TRBV13 with TRBJ2-1; 13 bases map to TRBD2. This CDR3 has 17 amino acids. CDR1 PRHDT and CDR2 FYEKMQ come from the germline V gene (reference sequence). Trimming removed 11 bases from V and 6 bases from J; junction bases left unmatched: 16. The DNA for the CDR3 is TGTGCCGGCCGGGGGGGGACTAGCGGGGAAGGGAGCAATGAGCAGTTCTTC. Residues: CAGRGGTSGEGSNEQFF.

The rearrangement joins TRBV6-1 to TRBJ2-2; 7 bases are a match to TRBD2. The CDR3 spans 14 residues. The V segment lost 2 bases and the J segment 5 bases; nucleotides outside the gene matches: 2. Germline CDR1 is MNHNS and CDR2 is SASEGT. CDR3 DNA sequence: TGTGCCAGCAGTGAAATCGGGGGGACCGGGGAGCTGTTTTTT. This sequence encodes CASSEIGGTGELFF.

This chain links TRBV2 with TRBJ2-4, with 9 bases lining up with TRBD1. CDR3 length: 14 residues. J lost 6 bases, V lost 5 bases, and 5 bases had no gene match. Germline values: CDR1 SNHLY, CDR2 FYNNEI. The CDR3 sequence is CASSYRGQGNIQYF. In nucleotides, the CDR3 is TGTGCCAGCAGTTACAGGGGGCAGGGAAACATTCAGTACTTC.

This chain connects TRBV27 to TRBJ2-5; 12 bases align to TRBD2. Germline assignment: CDR1 MNHEY and CDR2 SMNVEV (reference sequence). This CDR3 has 16 residues. J was trimmed by 4 bases and V by 0 bases; bases with no gene match: 3. CDR3 sequence (DNA): TGTGCCAGCAGTTTATCCCAGACTAGCGGGAGAGAGACCCAGTACTTC. Encoded protein: CASSLSQTSGRETQYF.

The chain is built from TRBV18 and TRBJ1-2, with unresolved D. Germline assignment: CDR1 KGHSH and CDR2 LQKENI. This CDR3 is 17 amino acids long. V was pared by 0 bases and J by 1 base, with 15 bases between. The DNA for the CDR3 is TGTGCCAGCTCACCACCGGGAGCGGGTCAATTTAACTATGGCTACACCTTC. Protein sequence: CASSPPGAGQFNYGYTF. The full variable domain, with the rest looked up from reference TRBV18 and TRBJ1-2, is NAGVMQNPRHLVRRRGQEARLRCSPMKGHSHVYWYRQLPEEGLKFMVYLQKENIIDESGMPKERFSAEFPKEGPSILRIQQVVRGDSAAYFCASSPPGAGQFNYGYTFGSGTRLTVV.

The chain carries TRBV7-6 and TRBJ2-1; D unclear. CDR1 and CDR2 from the germline V gene are SGHVS and FNYEAQ. The V and J ends lost 5 bases and 0 bases respectively, with 11 bases between them. The CDR3 is 15 residues long. In DNA, the CDR3 is TGTGCCAGCAGCACGACTCCCAACTCCTACAATGAGCAGTTCTTC. It is translated as CASSTTPNSYNEQFF.

V and J are TRBV27 and TRBJ2-5; 9 bases match TRBD2. Germline CDR1 is MNHEY and CDR2 is SMNVEV (reference sequence). This CDR3 spans 16 amino acids. J lost 3 bases, V lost 1 base, and 6 bases had no gene match. The CDR3 sequence: CASSLFAGGPEETQYF. In nucleotides, the CDR3 is TGTGCCAGCAGTTTATTTGCGGGAGGGCCAGAAGAGACCCAGTACTTC.

The chain has TRBV7-2 and TRBJ2-7; 8 bases fit TRBD2. J lost 5 bases, V lost 4 bases, and 10 bases had no gene match. The CDR3 is 15 amino acids. Germline CDR1 and CDR2: SGHTA and FQGNSA. The CDR3 protein is CASSSAMVAGNEQYF. The CDR3 DNA reads as TGTGCCAGCAGCTCCGCTATGGTAGCGGGAAACGAGCAGTACTTC. The full variable domain, with the rest looked up from reference TRBV7-2 and TRBJ2-7, is GAGVSQSPSNKVTEKGKDVELRCDPISGHTALYWYRQSLGQGLEFLIYFQGNSAPDKSGLPSDRFSAERTGGSVSTLTIQRTQQEDSAVYLCASSSAMVAGNEQYFGPGTRLTVT.

This rearrangement joins TRBV4-3 to TRBJ2-7; 12 nucleotides match TRBD2. The CDR3 loop spans 15 amino acids. Trimming took 2 bases from V and 6 from J; bases not matched to a gene: 5. CDR1 and CDR2 (germline): LGHNA, YSLEER. The CDR3 sequence is CASSQRTSGIGEQYF. The CDR3 nucleotides are TGCGCCAGCAGCCAACGGACTAGCGGGATTGGCGAGCAGTACTTC.